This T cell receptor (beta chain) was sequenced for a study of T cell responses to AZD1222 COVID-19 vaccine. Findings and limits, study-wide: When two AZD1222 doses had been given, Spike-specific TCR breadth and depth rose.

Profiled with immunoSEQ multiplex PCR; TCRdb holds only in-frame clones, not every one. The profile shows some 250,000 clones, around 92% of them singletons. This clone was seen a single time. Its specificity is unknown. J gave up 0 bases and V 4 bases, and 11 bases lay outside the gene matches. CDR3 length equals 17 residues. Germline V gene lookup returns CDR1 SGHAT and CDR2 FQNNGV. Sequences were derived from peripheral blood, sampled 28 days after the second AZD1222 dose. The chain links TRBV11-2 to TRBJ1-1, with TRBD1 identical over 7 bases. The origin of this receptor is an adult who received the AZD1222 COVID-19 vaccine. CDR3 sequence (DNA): TGTGCCAGCAGCTACAAATCCGGGACAGTAATGAACACTGAAGCTTTCTTT. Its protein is CASSYKSGTVMNTEAFF.